The 28 T cell receptor beta chains given below trace back to one sample, sequenced in a study of shared clonotypes between healthy human individuals. Naive-designated CD8 cells lacked CD45RO, were positively enriched for CCR7, and omitted terminally differentiated effector memory CD45RA+ cells. Sequenced by immunoSEQ multiplex PCR; TCRdb stores in-frame clones only, minus some. The sample includes some 2,100,000 clones, about 93% of them seen just once. Sequencing was carried out using naive CD8+ T cells from PBMCs. These receptors originate from a man aged 18 to 29 in good health. Some clones in this sample may be carry-over from other donors' samples.

The V call is TRBV2, the J call TRBJ2-6; TRBD1 agrees at 8 bases. The CDR3 consists of 15 residues. J was trimmed by 2 bases and V by 6 bases; bases with no gene match: 3. CDR1 is SNHLY and CDR2 is FYNNEI in the germline V gene. The chain's CDR3 is CASRDRVTGANVLTF. CDR3 in DNA: TGTGCCAGCAGGGACAGGGTCACTGGGGCCAACGTCCTGACTTTC.

J is TRBJ2-1 and V is TRBV6-1; a weak D match, TRBD1 (5 bases). CDR1 is MNHNS and CDR2 is SASEGT in the germline V gene. The CDR3 covers 12 residues. V was shortened by 6 bases and J by 8 bases, with 11 bases between the two germline ends. In nucleotides, the CDR3 is TGTGCCAGCAGGGGCCAGGGCCATGAGCAGTTCTTC. Residues: CASRGQGHEQFF.

This CDR3 is CASSQEGPYEQYF. DNA for the CDR3: TGTGCCAGCAGCCAAGAAGGCCCTTACGAGCAGTACTTC. This sequence joins TRBV14 and TRBJ2-7, with unresolved D. This CDR3 comprises 13 residues. With 0 bases removed from V and 4 bases from J, the gap between germline ends came to 7 bases. Germline V gives CDR1 SGHDN, CDR2 FVKESK. Together with reference TRBV14 and TRBJ2-7, the CDR3 gives the full variable domain: EAGVTQFPSHSVIEKGQTVTLRCDPISGHDNLYWYRRVMGKEIKFLLHFVKESKQDESGMPNNRFLAERTGGTYSTLKVQPAELEDSGVYFCASSQEGPYEQYFGPGTRLTVT.

This sequence joins TRBV7-9 and TRBJ2-7, with D possibly matching TRBD1 (5 bases). The CDR3 has 15 amino acids. V dropped 4 bases and J dropped 2 bases, with 15 bases sitting between them. Germline V CDR1 and CDR2: SEHNR, FQNEAQ (reference sequence). The CDR3 DNA is TGTGCCAGCAGCTCCCCCCTAATAGGGGCCTACGAGCAGTACTTC. This encodes CASSSPLIGAYEQYF.

CDR3 residues: CASSHGLVNEQFF. The CDR3 DNA follows: TGTGCCAGCAGCCATGGACTAGTCAATGAGCAGTTCTTC. V gene TRBV7-9 combines with J gene TRBJ2-1, with 7 bases that match TRBD2. Unmatched junction bases numbered 4, after V lost 5 bases and J lost 6 bases. Germline CDR1 reads SEHNR; CDR2 reads FQNEAQ (reference sequence). The CDR3 consists of 13 residues.

The V and J genes are TRBV28 and TRBJ2-1, with D possibly TRBD1 on 6 matching bases. Germline lookup yields CDR1 MDHEN and CDR2 SYDVKM. This CDR3 has 15 residues. The V and J ends lost 5 bases and 2 bases respectively, with 13 bases between them. The CDR3: CASSLYRQAYNEQFF. The CDR3 region has the DNA TGTGCCAGCAGTCTTTACAGACAGGCCTACAATGAGCAGTTCTTC. Based on the CDR3 plus reference TRBV28 and TRBJ2-1, the full variable domain is DVKVTQSSRYLVKRTGEKVFLECVQDMDHENMFWYRQDPGLGLRLIYFSYDVKMKEKGDIPEGYSVSREKKERFSLILESASTNQTSMYLCASSLYRQAYNEQFFGPGTRLTVL.

For this clone: The sample carries other DNA sequences with the same CDR3. CDR3 coding DNA: TGTGCCAGCAGCTCCTTAGGGGGAAACACCATATATTTT. This codes for CASSSLGGNTIYF. The V and J genes are TRBV7-9 and TRBJ1-3; D remains ambiguous. Looked up from germline, CDR1 is SEHNR and CDR2 is FQNEAQ (reference sequence). With 4 bases removed from V and 4 bases from J, the gap between germline ends came to 8 bases. The CDR3 has 13 amino acids.

This clone appeared once. The J gene is TRBJ1-1, the V gene TRBV27; TRBD1 matches at 7 bases. The germline V gene has CDR1 MNHEY and CDR2 SMNVEV (reference sequence). The CDR3 length is 13 residues. With V trimmed by 3 bases and J by 6 bases, 4 bases remained unmatched. The CDR3 loop reads CASSLVQGAEAFF. The CDR3 DNA reads TGTGCCAGCAGTTTGGTGCAGGGGGCTGAAGCTTTCTTT.

The V and J genes are TRBV4-3 and TRBJ2-5; D remains ambiguous. The V end lost 0 bases, the J end lost 5 bases, and 13 bases lay between the germline ends. The CDR3 consists of 15 residues. Germline V gives CDR1 LGHNA, CDR2 YSLEER. The CDR3 region is CASSQDSDPAETQYF. The CDR3 DNA reads TGCGCCAGCAGCCAAGATTCAGACCCAGCTGAGACCCAGTACTTC.

The V call is TRBV28, the J call TRBJ2-7, with 8 bases aligning to TRBD2. V shed 2 bases and J 2 bases; nucleotides not matched to a gene: 5. The germline V gene encodes CDR1 MDHEN and CDR2 SYDVKM. CDR3 length: 15 residues. CDR3 coding DNA: TGTGCCAGCAGTTTAAGCACGGGACTAGCCTACGAGCAGTACTTC. Its protein is CASSLSTGLAYEQYF.

The chain uses TRBV4-1 and TRBJ2-7, with D perhaps matching TRBD1 or TRBD2 (5 bases each). Between the trimmed V and J ends, which lost 1 base and 5 bases, there was a span of 18 bases. Germline loops: CDR1 MGHRA, CDR2 YSYEKL. This CDR3 comprises 16 residues. CDR3 bases: TGCGCCAGCAGCCAAGTCCCGGGACCGCCCGGGCACGAGCAGTACTTC. Protein: CASSQVPGPPGHEQYF.

In the case of this clone: This same CDR3 is encoded by further DNA sequences in the sample. The rearrangement links TRBV28 to TRBJ1-1; no definite D call. The CDR3 runs 10 residues. Trimming stripped 6 bases from V and 1 base from J, with 0 bases between. Germline loops: CDR1 MDHEN, CDR2 SYDVKM. DNA for the CDR3: TGTGCCAGCAGGAACACTGAAGCTTTCTTT. Translation: CASRNTEAFF.

This clone has just one count. The chain employs TRBV19 and TRBJ1-1, with D possibly TRBD1 on 6 matching bases. Deletions cut 6 bases from V and 1 base from J, with 12 bases between. This CDR3 is built from 14 residues. Germline V gene lookup returns CDR1 LNHDA and CDR2 SQIVND (reference sequence). In nucleotides, the CDR3 is TGTGCCAGTAGCCTGACAGGCTCGAACACTGAAGCTTTCTTT. Translation: CASSLTGSNTEAFF.

This sequence joins TRBV19 and TRBJ2-7; D unresolved. The CDR3 covers 14 residues. Germline CDR1 and CDR2: LNHDA and SQIVND (reference sequence). V was cut by 2 bases and J by 0 bases, with 8 bases left in between. DNA of the CDR3: TGTGCCAGTAGTATAATACCAGCCTCCTACGAGCAGTACTTC. Protein sequence: CASSIIPASYEQYF.

The chain carries TRBV7-2 and TRBJ1-2, with a tentative D call TRBD1 (6 bases). From germline, CDR1 is SGHTA and CDR2 FQGNSA. V shed 3 bases and J shed 3 bases, with 14 bases lying between them. The CDR3 has 15 residues. CDR3 protein: CASSFPGAAYYGYTF. For the CDR3, the DNA is TGTGCCAGCAGCTTCCCGGGGGCGGCGTACTATGGCTACACCTTC. The whole variable domain, remainder taken from reference TRBV7-2 and TRBJ1-2, is GAGVSQSPSNKVTEKGKDVELRCDPISGHTALYWYRQSLGQGLEFLIYFQGNSAPDKSGLPSDRFSAERTGGSVSTLTIQRTQQEDSAVYLCASSFPGAAYYGYTFGSGTRLTVV.

This sequence joins TRBV7-9 and TRBJ2-5; a possible D gene is TRBD1 (6 bases). Trimming took off 4 bases at V and 4 bases at J, with 16 bases between the two ends. The CDR3 contains 15 residues. The germline V gene has CDR1 SEHNR and CDR2 FQNEAQ (reference sequence). The CDR3 coding sequence is TGTGCCAGCAGCTGGGGGCAAGGAGGAGGAGAGACCCAGTACTTC. It specifies CASSWGQGGGETQYF.

Details on this clone: The same CDR3 can be traced to other DNA sequences in this sample. This rearrangement joins TRBV7-6 to TRBJ1-1; D is uncertain. Per germline, CDR1 SGHVS and CDR2 FNYEAQ. The ends were cut back, 1 base at V and 2 bases at J, with 8 bases in the middle. CDR3 size: 14 residues. The CDR3 coding sequence is TGTGCCAGCAGCTTAGGGACCGGAAACACTGAAGCTTTCTTT. Translated: CASSLGTGNTEAFF.

The chain uses TRBV28 and TRBJ2-5, with 8 positions matching TRBD1. V was clipped by 6 bases and J by 5 bases; unmatched bases: 14. The CDR3 has 16 residues. The germline V gene has CDR1 MDHEN and CDR2 SYDVKM. The CDR3 loop reads CASRDHTGGTGETQYF. The CDR3 DNA reads TGTGCCAGCAGAGATCATACAGGGGGGACGGGGGAGACCCAGTACTTC.

This chain connects TRBV5-1 to TRBJ1-2; 9 bases are a match to TRBD1. CDR1 is SGHRS and CDR2 is YFSETQ in the germline V gene. There are 16 residues in the CDR3. J lost 5 bases, V lost 2 bases, and 10 bases had no gene match. CDR3 amino acids: CASSFHRRDREYGYTF. CDR3 DNA: TGCGCCAGCAGCTTTCATAGAAGGGACAGGGAGTATGGCTACACCTTC. Full variable domain (rest looked up from reference TRBV5-1 and TRBJ1-2): KAGVTQTPRYLIKTRGQQVTLSCSPISGHRSVSWYQQTPGQGLQFLFEYFSETQRNKGNFPGRFSGRQFSNSRSEMNVSTLELGDSALYLCASSFHRRDREYGYTFGSGTRLTVV.

The J gene is TRBJ2-3, the V gene TRBV4-1; 12 bases fit TRBD1. The germline CDR1 and CDR2 sequences are MGHRA and YSYEKL. The CDR3 is 20 residues long. The ends lost 1 base at V and 2 bases at J; junction bases unmatched: 13. The CDR3 spells CASSQVGGFSGQGATDTQYF. For the CDR3, the DNA is TGCGCCAGCAGCCAAGTCGGTGGTTTCTCGGGACAGGGGGCCACAGATACGCAGTATTTT.

This chain links TRBV5-6 with TRBJ2-7; 9 bases match TRBD1. V lost 0 bases, J lost 3 bases, and 4 bases stayed unmatched. The germline CDR1 and CDR2 sequences are SGHDT and YYEEEE. This CDR3 comprises 15 residues. CDR3 sequence: CASSLGQGGYYEQYF. CDR3 nucleotide sequence: TGTGCCAGCAGCTTGGGACAGGGGGGTTACTACGAGCAGTACTTC.

The rearrangement joins TRBV22-1 to TRBJ2-7; TRBD1 was called by the table and not checked on the DNA. TRBV22-1 is classified as a pseudogene. The CDR3 loop spans 13 amino acids. The CDR3 DNA reads as TGTCCTGGGAGCATTACAGGGGACCACGAGCAGTACTTC. Protein: CPGSITGDHEQYF.

The chain couples TRBV6-1 to TRBJ2-7; D remains ambiguous. V dropped 1 base and J dropped 3 bases, with 7 bases sitting between them. CDR3 size: 13 residues. From germline, CDR1 is MNHNS and CDR2 SASEGT. This chain's CDR3 is CASSEGKGYEQYF. The CDR3 DNA follows: TGTGCCAGCAGTGAAGGGAAAGGCTACGAGCAGTACTTC.

The gene calls are TRBV7-3 and TRBJ2-1, with D possibly being TRBD2 (6 bases). The CDR3 length is 16 residues. CDR1 is SGHTA, CDR2 FQGTGA, per germline. V shed 3 bases and J shed 4 bases, with 16 bases lying between them. The CDR3 region is CASSLDGSPLYNEQFF. The DNA for the CDR3 is TGTGCCAGCAGCTTGGACGGGAGCCCCTTATACAATGAGCAGTTCTTC. The whole variable domain, filled in from reference TRBV7-3 and TRBJ2-1, reads GAGVSQTPSNKVTEKGKYVELRCDPISGHTALYWYRQSLGQGPEFLIYFQGTGAADDSGLPNDRFFAVRPEGSVSTLKIQRTERGDSAVYLCASSLDGSPLYNEQFFGPGTRLTVL.

The rearrangement links TRBV28 to TRBJ2-1; tentatively, D is TRBD1 (5 bases). Trimming cost V 6 bases and J 5 bases, with 17 bases left between them. This CDR3 is built from 15 residues. CDR1 is MDHEN and CDR2 is SYDVKM in the germline V gene. The CDR3, as DNA: TGTGCCAGCAGGGACCTGACAGAGACTGACAATGAGCAGTTCTTC. It codes for CASRDLTETDNEQFF.

The chain uses TRBV27 and TRBJ2-5; 9 bases fit TRBD2. Trimming at V came to 8 bases and at J to 4 bases, leaving 8 bases not matched to a gene. The germline V gene encodes CDR1 MNHEY and CDR2 SMNVEV (reference sequence). CDR3 length equals 14 residues. The CDR3 here is CASRLAGPPETQYF. CDR3 coding DNA: TGTGCCAGCCGTCTAGCGGGACCACCAGAGACCCAGTACTTC.

On this clone: Other DNA sequences in this specimen translate into the identical CDR3. The CDR3, as DNA: TGCGCCAGCAGCCAAGTATTAGCGTACGAGCAGTACTTC. Translated, it gives CASSQVLAYEQYF. The rearrangement joins TRBV4-1 to TRBJ2-7, with TRBD2 as a possible D gene (5 bases). V lost 1 base, J lost 4 bases, and 8 bases lay in between. Looked up from germline, CDR1 is MGHRA and CDR2 is YSYEKL. The CDR3 is 13 amino acids.

The chain carries TRBV4-3 and TRBJ2-1; no firm D call. The V end was cut by 0 bases, the J end by 5 bases, with 14 bases between. The CDR3 sequence is 16 residues long. The germline V gene encodes CDR1 LGHNA and CDR2 YSLEER. The CDR3 bases are TGCGCCAGCAGCCAAGATATCAGCGTTTACGACAATGAGCAGTTCTTC. It codes for CASSQDISVYDNEQFF.